This TCR beta chain comes out of a study of shared T cell receptors in the human thymus. Sequencing was performed with immunoSEQ multiplex PCR; in TCRdb, only in-frame clones are kept and a portion is missing. The table has hundreds of thousands of clones, roughly 74% seen once. Germline V gene sequence: CDR1 SQVTM, CDR2 ANQGSEA. Trimming removed 6 bases from V and 5 bases from J, with 20 bases in between. The CDR3 covers 14 residues. This sample also appeared in a second study, on human thymus T cells.

The receptor comes from a boy in the first two years of life with a congenital heart defect. The specimen sequenced was thymocytes. The V call is TRBV29-1, the J call TRBJ2-7; maybe TRBD1 (7 bases). Written as DNA, the CDR3 is TGCAGCGTCTTTTGTCGGCAGGGGGGAGACGAGCAGTACTTC. This encodes CSVFCRQGGDEQYF.